The clone carrying this T cell receptor (beta chain) came up many times. The data were taken from a study of Graves' ophthalmopathy and Graves' hyperthyroidism. The CDR3 length is 15 residues. Germline CDR1 and CDR2: SGHTA and FQGTGA. V shed 3 bases and J 5 bases; nucleotides not matched to a gene: 6. Using RNA transcripts, the TCR beta CDR3 regions were amplified. Amplification began with first-round RT-PCR using HTBI primers, then second-round multiplex PCR was performed. TCRdb redid the calling of the multiplex PCR reads with MiXCR, one entry per CDR3 protein. The table shows about 380,000 distinct CDR3 sequences, with 15% occurring only once.

This chain connects TRBV7-3 to TRBJ2-5, with 10 bases matching TRBD2. The sequence was obtained from a young woman with stable Graves' hyperthyroidism. Sequenced input: peripheral blood. CDR3 DNA sequence: TGTGCCAGCAGCTTGAGCGGGGGGGCCCGGGAGACCCAGTACTTC. It codes for CASSLSGGARETQYF.